The 20 T cell receptor beta chains in this list originate from one sample, sequenced in a study of T cell responses to AZD1222 COVID-19 vaccine. Libraries were prepared by immunoSEQ multiplex PCR; TCRdb keeps only in-frame clonotypes and omits some of them. The repertoire holds more than 50,000 clones, roughly 84% seen once, with roughly 20% in the top ten. Material: peripheral blood, obtained on day 0 of AZD1222 vaccination. The origin of the receptors is an adult in good health.

This chain joins TRBV7-2 and TRBJ1-3, with 7 bases lining up with TRBD1. The length of the CDR3 is 14 residues. V was pared by 6 bases and J by 3 bases, with 5 bases of the junction left unmatched. Germline CDR1 is SGHTA and CDR2 is FQGNSA. CDR3 in amino acids: CASSLRGDGNTIYF. The CDR3 region has the DNA TGTGCCAGCAGTCTCAGGGGGGATGGAAACACCATATATTTT.

The rearrangement links TRBV5-8 to TRBJ2-5, with 7 positions matching TRBD1. This CDR3 is built from 15 residues. Germline CDR1 reads SGHTS; CDR2 reads YDEGEE. V dropped 1 base and J dropped 3; count of bases not matched to a gene: 6. The CDR3 region is CASSLSGTVKETQYF. The CDR3 nucleotides are TGTGCCAGCAGCTTGTCCGGGACAGTAAAAGAGACCCAGTACTTC.

The rearrangement links TRBV6-2 or TRBV6-3 to TRBJ1-5, with D perhaps TRBD1 (5 bases). With 2 bases removed from V and 0 bases from J, the gap between germline ends came to 8 bases. Germline values: CDR1 MNHEY, CDR2 SVGEGT. The CDR3 length is 15 residues. The CDR3: CASSYDSYSNQPQHF. The CDR3 DNA follows: TGTGCCAGCAGTTACGACAGTTATAGCAATCAGCCCCAGCATTTT.

This chain links TRBV4-1 with TRBJ2-2; D gene unclear. Germline values: CDR1 MGHRA, CDR2 YSYEKL. The V end was cut by 1 base, the J end by 6 bases, with 12 bases between. This CDR3 is built from 15 residues. The CDR3 nucleotides read TGCGCCAGCAGCCAAGGAGACGGACGTCCCGGGGAGCTGTTTTTT. Protein product: CASSQGDGRPGELFF.

This clone has a handful of counts. The genes are TRBV19 and TRBJ1-6, with D unclear. CDR1 LNHDA and CDR2 SQIVND come from the germline V gene (reference sequence). The CDR3 is made up of 17 amino acids. Between the trimmed V and J ends, which lost 7 bases and 0 bases, there was a span of 16 bases. For the CDR3, the DNA is TGTGCCAGTATGGGGTTCCAGGAGAGCTCCTATAATTCACCCCTCCACTTT. Encoded protein: CASMGFQESSYNSPLHF.

The gene calls are TRBV30 and TRBJ1-2; 7 bases match TRBD1. The germline gives CDR1 GTSNPN, CDR2 SVGIG (reference sequence). V was pared by 8 bases and J by 4 bases, with 13 bases of the junction left unmatched. The length of the CDR3 is 14 residues. The CDR3 DNA reads TGTGCCGAGACTAAACAGGGGCTGATCTATGGCTACACCTTC. This translates into CAETKQGLIYGYTF.

The rearrangement links TRBV18 to TRBJ2-3, with D possibly matching TRBD1 (5 bases). The germline V and J ends were trimmed by 3 bases and 0 bases, with 10 bases remaining between them. There are 15 residues in the CDR3. CDR1 KGHSH and CDR2 LQKENI come from the germline V gene. CDR3 sequence (DNA): TGTGCCAGCTCACCCAACTGGGGCAGCACAGATACGCAGTATTTT. It codes for CASSPNWGSTDTQYF.

The chain links TRBV7-6 to TRBJ2-1; 11 bases match TRBD2. Trimming took 3 bases from V and 4 from J; bases not matched to a gene: 5. The CDR3 is made up of 16 amino acids. The germline V gene encodes CDR1 SGHVS and CDR2 FNYEAQ. DNA for the CDR3: TGTGCCAGCAGCTTGCTAGCGGGAGGAGCATACAATGAGCAGTTCTTC. It translates to CASSLLAGGAYNEQFF.

This clone was found a few times. This sequence joins TRBV19 and TRBJ1-5, with TRBD1 matching 7 bases. This CDR3 spans 17 amino acids. CDR1 and CDR2 (germline): LNHDA, SQIVND (reference sequence). The junction had 7 bases not matched to a gene; V was cut back by 1 base and J by 1 base. The CDR3 bases are TGTGCCAGTAGTATAGTTCACAGGGGAGTGAGCAATCAGCCCCAGCATTTT. It is translated as CASSIVHRGVSNQPQHF.

The gene calls are TRBV28 and TRBJ1-3; tentative D call: TRBD1 (6 bases). The CDR3 is 15 amino acids. Trimming took off 8 bases at V and 3 bases at J, with 17 bases between the two ends. Germline lookup yields CDR1 MDHEN and CDR2 SYDVKM. The CDR3 DNA follows: TGTGCCAGCTCGGCGGGGGGGCGCGGTGGAAACACCATATATTTT. It codes for CASSAGGRGGNTIYF.

V usage is TRBV6-5 and J usage is TRBJ1-1; D possibly corresponds to TRBD1 (6 bases). Germline-derived CDR1 and CDR2 are MNHEY and SVGAGI. Trimming stripped 5 bases from V and 7 bases from J, with 14 bases between. There are 13 residues in the CDR3. CDR3 DNA sequence: TGTGCCAGCAGTCCCCACAGGGAAGGTGAAGCTTTCTTT. The encoded protein is CASSPHREGEAFF.

The chain carries TRBV28 and TRBJ1-1; TRBD1 matches 8 bases. Germline CDR1 is MDHEN and CDR2 is SYDVKM. This CDR3 is built from 13 residues. V gave up 8 bases and J gave up 2 bases; unmatched junction bases: 4. The CDR3 region is CASLDRGNTEAFF. Written as DNA, the CDR3 is TGTGCCAGCTTAGACAGGGGTAACACTGAAGCTTTCTTT.

V and J are TRBV7-3 and TRBJ2-4; 13 bases match TRBD2. The germline V gene has CDR1 SGHTA and CDR2 FQGTGA. V was pared by 4 bases and J by 1 base, with 10 bases of the junction left unmatched. The CDR3 loop spans 19 amino acids. CDR3 coding DNA: TGTGCCAGCAGCTCCAGGACTAGCGGGAGTACGGGGGCCAAAAACATTCAGTACTTC. Its protein product is CASSSRTSGSTGAKNIQYF.

The chain recombines TRBV28 with TRBJ1-2, with D unclear. Germline values: CDR1 MDHEN, CDR2 SYDVKM. Trimming cost V 5 bases and J 0 bases, with 1 base left between them. This CDR3 spans 11 amino acids. CDR3 protein: CASSTNYGYTF. CDR3 DNA: TGTGCCAGCAGTACTAACTATGGCTACACCTTC.

The rearrangement joins TRBV13 to TRBJ1-6; D remains unclear. The V end lost 5 bases, the J end lost 10 bases, and 18 bases lay between the germline ends. The germline V gene encodes CDR1 PRHDT and CDR2 FYEKMQ (reference sequence). The CDR3 totals 15 residues. The CDR3 bases are TGTGCCAGCAGCCAAATTGGCGCGCGGGTCTCACCCCTCCACTTT. Translation gives CASSQIGARVSPLHF.

The CDR3 DNA follows: TGCGCCAGCAGCTTGGAACGAAGCTCCTACAATGAGCAGTTCTTC. As protein: CASSLERSSYNEQFF. The chain has TRBV5-1 and TRBJ2-1; no firm D call. Trimming stripped 0 bases from V and 0 bases from J, with 7 bases between. Looked up from germline, CDR1 is SGHRS and CDR2 is YFSETQ. The CDR3 runs to 15 residues.

The V call is TRBV5-4, the J call TRBJ1-5; D is undetermined. Between the trimmed V and J ends, which lost 0 bases and 3 bases, there was a span of 1 base. Germline values: CDR1 SGHNT, CDR2 YYREEE (reference sequence). The CDR3 contains 12 residues. The CDR3 DNA follows: TGTGCCAGCAGCTTGGACAATCAGCCCCAGCATTTT. Translation gives CASSLDNQPQHF.

V is TRBV6-5 and J is TRBJ1-2; D is unclear. This CDR3 spans 13 amino acids. V was clipped by 2 bases and J by 8 bases, with 12 bases between them. CDR1 and CDR2 from the germline V gene are MNHEY and SVGAGI. CDR3 sequence reads: CASSYISDRGYTF. The CDR3 nucleotides read TGTGCCAGCAGTTACATATCCGACCGGGGCTACACCTTC.

This chain joins TRBV3-1 (or the pseudogene TRBV3-2) and TRBJ2-7; 7 bases fit TRBD2. J gave up 2 bases and V 0 bases, and 7 bases lay outside the gene matches. CDR1 LGHDT and CDR2 YNNKEL come from the germline V gene (reference sequence). The CDR3 has 16 residues. In DNA form, the CDR3 reads TGTGCCAGCAGCCAAGATTCGCGGGAGACCCCCTACGAGCAGTACGTC. This codes for CASSQDSRETPYEQYV.

The V call is TRBV4-3, the J call TRBJ1-4; D ambiguous. This CDR3 is 14 amino acids long. V shed 0 bases and J shed 4 bases, with 6 bases lying between them. Germline values: CDR1 LGHNA, CDR2 YSLEER. CDR3 bases: TGCGCCAGCAGCCAAGAGGCGGATAATGAAAAACTGTTTTTT. This encodes CASSQEADNEKLFF.